This entry lists 8 T cell receptor beta chains sequenced from one sample in a study of CD8 T cells in Susac syndrome. With random hexamers, 0.5 to 1 ug RNA was reverse transcribed. MiXCR, applied by TCRdb to the immunoSEQ multiplex PCR reads, yields one record per CDR3 protein. The data contain about 190,000 distinct CDR3 sequences, approximately 95% of them seen just once; the ten biggest clones take up less than 0.2%. Specimen: CD8+ T cells from PBMCs. The receptor set was obtained from a human donor with Susac syndrome.

The chain joins TRBV20-1 to TRBJ2-7; TRBD1 aligns across 10 bases. The ends lost 6 bases at V and 4 bases at J; junction bases unmatched: 9. Germline V gene data show CDR1 as DFQATT and CDR2 as SNEGSKA (reference sequence). The CDR3 length is 14 residues. CDR3: CSAEGQGTKYEQYF. As DNA, the CDR3 is TGCAGTGCAGAGGGACAGGGGACGAAGTACGAGCAGTACTTC.

The genes are TRBV6-5 and TRBJ2-3, with D perhaps matching TRBD1 or TRBD2 (6 bases each). V gave up 5 bases and J gave up 1 base, with 10 bases separating them. Germline loops: CDR1 MNHEY, CDR2 SVGAGI. There are 14 residues in the CDR3. The CDR3 DNA sequence: TGTGCCAGCAGTACCCGGGGGCGCACAGATACGCAGTATTTT. Protein: CASSTRGRTDTQYF.

The chain recombines TRBV12-3 or TRBV12-4 with TRBJ2-7; D unresolved. The CDR3 consists of 11 residues. Trimming left V 3 bases short and J 5 bases short, with 5 bases between. The CDR3 DNA sequence: TGTGCCAGCAGTTTCAACCACGAGCAGTACTTC. It specifies CASSFNHEQYF.

J is TRBJ1-2 and V is TRBV5-1; D might be TRBD1 (6 bases). Trimming took 0 bases from V and 4 from J, leaving 19 bases between them. The CDR3 has 17 amino acids. Germline V gives CDR1 SGHRS, CDR2 YFSETQ. The CDR3 reads CASSLDSVTGRGYGYTF. As DNA, the CDR3 is TGCGCCAGCAGCTTGGATTCGGTCACAGGGAGGGGCTATGGCTACACCTTC.

The genes are TRBV7-8 and TRBJ1-3; D is unclear. The germline V gene encodes CDR1 SGHVS and CDR2 FQNEAQ. V was pared by 1 base and J by 0 bases, with 10 bases between. CDR3 length: 16 residues. DNA of the CDR3: TGTGCCAGCAGCTTAGTCGGCGGCAGCTCTGGAAACACCATATATTTT. It specifies CASSLVGGSSGNTIYF.

The chain is built from TRBV5-6 and TRBJ2-1; D perhaps matches TRBD2 (5 bases). The CDR3 has 16 residues. Germline CDR1 is SGHDT and CDR2 is YYEEEE. Deletions cut 3 bases from V and 0 bases from J, with 13 bases between. In DNA form, the CDR3 reads TGTGCCAGCAGCTATTTCGGGGTAAGCTCCTACAATGAGCAGTTCTTC. Translation gives CASSYFGVSSYNEQFF.

This clonotype showed up just once. CDR3 sequence (DNA): TGTGCCAGCAGAGGACAGGGGGTACTCTACGAGCAGTACTTC. It translates to CASRGQGVLYEQYF. The chain recombines TRBV25-1 with TRBJ2-7; TRBD1 matches at 10 bases. V gave up 6 bases and J gave up 3 bases; unmatched junction bases: 5. Germline V gene lookup returns CDR1 MGHDK and CDR2 SYGVNS. CDR3 size: 14 residues.

The rearrangement links TRBV6-2 or TRBV6-3 to TRBJ2-1; no reliable D call. The CDR3 totals 15 residues. In germline, CDR1 is MNHEY, CDR2 SVGEGT. Trimming took 3 bases from V and 4 from J, leaving 13 bases between them. This CDR3 is CASSYEGWVYNEQFF. In DNA form, the CDR3 reads TGTGCCAGCAGTTATGAAGGTTGGGTATACAATGAGCAGTTCTTC.